A selection of T cell receptor beta chains follows, all from one sample in a study of metastatic and nonmetastatic thyroid tumors. TCRdb re-processed the PCR reads through MiXCR. Counted here are almost 4,000 clones, approximately 35% occurring once; the ten biggest clones make up about half. Sequencing was carried out using tumor tissue. The receptor set was obtained from a female donor with papillary thyroid cancer or a benign thyroid nodule (not recorded which). Some clones in this sample may be carry-over from other donors' samples. The conserved cysteine and the conserved F or W are not part of the CDR3 here. D genes are given only for firm matches.

V	J	D	CDR3
TRBV6-1	TRBJ1-3	.	ASSVVRGSSGNTIY
TRBV6-2/TRBV6-3	TRBJ1-1	.	ASSYSAGGTEAF
TRBV27	TRBJ1-2	.	ASSLRGNYGYT
TRBV24-1	TRBJ2-2	.	ATSDLQGRDTGELF
TRBV6-1	TRBJ2-7	.	ASAGHPSYEQY
TRBV11-2	TRBJ1-1	TRBD1	ASSRGTGNAEAF
TRBV28	TRBJ1-2	.	ASSQRQVGGYT
TRBV6-1	TRBJ2-2	.	ASSGTANTGELF
TRBV19	TRBJ2-7	TRBD1	ASKAGTGSYEQY
TRBV28	TRBJ1-2	.	ASRMEGVGYT
TRBV28	TRBJ2-1	.	ASSLDQSMVGEQF
TRBV7-6	TRBJ2-7	TRBD1	ASSLAAGGEQY
TRBV6-5	TRBJ1-2	.	ASSYFSRRVTGYT
TRBV5-1	TRBJ1-6	.	ASSLVGAGDSPLH
TRBV7-2	TRBJ2-7	TRBD2	ASSESAGLAYEQY
TRBV2	TRBJ2-5	TRBD1	ASTGQGAWETQY
TRBV12-5	TRBJ2-1	.	ASGFLTDGRGQF
TRBV19	TRBJ2-7	.	ASRITGGSTGEQY
TRBV27	TRBJ2-7	TRBD1	ASSSPGGYEQY
TRBV15	TRBJ1-2	.	ATSRDIGAPLGYT
TRBV2	TRBJ2-1	TRBD2	ASRGLADYNEQF
TRBV7-8	TRBJ2-3	.	ASSLVVFTDTQY
TRBV27	TRBJ2-7	.	ASSQTFNPSYEQY
TRBV28	TRBJ2-4	.	ASRVLAKNIQY
TRBV11-2	TRBJ2-1	.	ASSLGGVSSYNEQF
TRBV6-2/TRBV6-3	TRBJ2-3	.	ASSPGGEKADTQY
TRBV6-4	TRBJ2-2	.	ASSQQGAGELF
TRBV12-3/TRBV12-4	TRBJ1-2	.	ASNYPGGGYT
TRBV10-3	TRBJ2-3	TRBD2	ATRLAGARGDTQY
TRBV6-1	TRBJ1-2	.	ASGRGPNYGYT
TRBV7-6	TRBJ2-1	TRBD1	ASSFLTGGNEQF
TRBV18	TRBJ1-1	.	ASSPQMNTEAF
TRBV20-1	TRBJ1-2	.	SASRTPNYGYT
TRBV6-2/TRBV6-3	TRBJ2-2	TRBD2	ASRYKLAHTNTGELF
TRBV30	TRBJ1-2	.	AWSISGSTGYT
TRBV11-2	TRBJ2-1	.	ASRPQLGFLNEQF
TRBV28	TRBJ2-2	TRBD1	ASSSPDRVLF
TRBV27	TRBJ2-7	TRBD2	ASSIAGGYEQY
TRBV5-1	TRBJ2-1	TRBD2	ASSWGPAGGRDEQF
TRBV20-1	TRBJ1-1	TRBD1	SALTGGAGTEAF
TRBV7-2	TRBJ1-1	.	ASSLGTVNTEAF